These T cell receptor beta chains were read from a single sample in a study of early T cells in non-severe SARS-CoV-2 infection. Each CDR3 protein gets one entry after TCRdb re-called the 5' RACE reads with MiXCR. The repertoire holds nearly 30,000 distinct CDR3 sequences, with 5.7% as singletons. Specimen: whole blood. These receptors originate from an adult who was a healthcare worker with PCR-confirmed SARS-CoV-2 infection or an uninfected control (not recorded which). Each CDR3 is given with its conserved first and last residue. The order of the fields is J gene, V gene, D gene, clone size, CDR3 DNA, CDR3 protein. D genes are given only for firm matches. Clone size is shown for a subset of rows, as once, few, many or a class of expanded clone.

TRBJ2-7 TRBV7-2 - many TGTGCCAGCACCCTGACCCCCCTTGAGAGGCAGTACTTC CASTLTPLERQYF
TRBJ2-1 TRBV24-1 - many TGTGCCACCAGTGACCTTAGCTCCTACAATGAGCAGTTCTTC CATSDLSSYNEQFF
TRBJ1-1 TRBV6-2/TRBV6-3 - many TGTGCCAGCAGCTCCGCCCCGGCTGAAGCTTTCTTT CASSSAPAEAFF
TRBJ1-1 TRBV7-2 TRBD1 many TGTGCCAGCAGCTCCCGAGGGGGCAGTGAAGCTTTCTTT CASSSRGGSEAFF
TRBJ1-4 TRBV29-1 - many TGCAGCGTTCCCGGGCCCGGCGGTTGGAAAAAACTGTTTTTT CSVPGPGGWKKLFF
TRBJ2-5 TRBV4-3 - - TGCGCCAGCAGCCCTAATCCCCGGGGGACCCAGTACTTC CASSPNPRGTQYF
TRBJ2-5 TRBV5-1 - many TGCGCCAGCAGCATAGAAGAGACCCAGTACTTC CASSIEETQYF
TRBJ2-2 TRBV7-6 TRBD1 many TGTGCCAGCAGCTTACTTACAGGGGGCCGGGACGGGGAGCTGTTTTTT CASSLLTGGRDGELFF
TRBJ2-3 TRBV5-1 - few TGCGCCAGCAGCTTGATGATAGATACGCAGTATTTT CASSLMIDTQYF
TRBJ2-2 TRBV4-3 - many TGCGCCAGCAGCCAAGATTCGCGGGTGACCGGGGAGCTGTTTTTT CASSQDSRVTGELFF
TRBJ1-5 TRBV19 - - TGTGCCAGTACCTACAAATCCCTCGGGTGGAGTCAGCCCCAGCATTTT CASTYKSLGWSQPQHF
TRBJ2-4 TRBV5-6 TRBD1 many TGTGCCAGCAGCTCTGCGCAGGACAGGCTCTCTCAGTACTTC CASSSAQDRLSQYF
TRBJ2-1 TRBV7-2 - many TGTGCCAGCAGCTTAAACGCGGGGCCCTTCTATGAGCAGTTCTTC CASSLNAGPFYEQFF
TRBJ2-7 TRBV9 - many TGTGCCAGCAGCGTAGATGGGCAGTCCTACGAGCAGTACTTC CASSVDGQSYEQYF
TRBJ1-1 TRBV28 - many TGTGCCAGCAGCCCCAAAGGGGGGCAGAGGAACACTGAAGCTTTCTTT CASSPKGGQRNTEAFF
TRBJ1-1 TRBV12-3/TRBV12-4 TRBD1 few TGTGCCAGCAGTCAGGGGACAGGGGGCACCACTGAAGCTTTCTTT CASSQGTGGTTEAFF
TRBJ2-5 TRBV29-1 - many TGCAGCGTTGAAGAAGGGCAGCAAGAGACCCAGTACTTC CSVEEGQQETQYF
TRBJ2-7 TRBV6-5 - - TGTGCCAGCAGTTACTCTCCGGCCTCCTACGAGCAGTACTTC CASSYSPASYEQYF
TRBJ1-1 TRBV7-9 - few TGTGCCAGCAGGGGAGTGGGGACTGAAGCTTTCTTT CASRGVGTEAFF
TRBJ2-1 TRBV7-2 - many TGTGCCAGCAGCTTAGGATGGGTGGGTGAGCAGTTCTTC CASSLGWVGEQFF
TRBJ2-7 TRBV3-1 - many TGTGCCAGCAGCCGCCACGTAGGGCCCCTGAACTCGACCTACGAGCAGTACTTC CASSRHVGPLNSTYEQYF
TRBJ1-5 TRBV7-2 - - TGTGTCAGCAGCACAAACCTTAATCAGCCCCAGCATTTT CVSSTNLNQPQHF
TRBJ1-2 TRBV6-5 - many TGTGCCAGCAGCGTCTTTCGGCAGGGGCGGTATGGCTACACCTTC CASSVFRQGRYGYTF
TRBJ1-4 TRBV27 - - TGTGCCAGCAGTTTATCGGCGGGGGCCACAACTAATGAAAAACTGTTTTTT CASSLSAGATTNEKLFF
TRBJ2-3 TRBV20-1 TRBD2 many TGCAGTGCTAGGGGACTAGCGGGTAAAATTACGCACACTCCCGATACGCAGTATTTT CSARGLAGKITHTPDTQYF
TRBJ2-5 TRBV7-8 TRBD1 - TGTGCCAGCAGCCTCAGAACCCACCGGACAGGGGGCCTCCAGGAGACCCAGTACTTC CASSLRTHRTGGLQETQYF
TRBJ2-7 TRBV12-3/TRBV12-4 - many TGTGCCAGCAGTTTCCAGGGTTCCTACGAGCAGTACTTC CASSFQGSYEQYF
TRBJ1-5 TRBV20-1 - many TGCAGTGCTAGCGAGAATCAGCCCCAGCATTTT CSASENQPQHF
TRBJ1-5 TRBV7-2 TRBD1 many TGTGCCAGCAGCTTAGGGACAGGGAATAGCAATCAGCCCCAGCATTTT CASSLGTGNSNQPQHF
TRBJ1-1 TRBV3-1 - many TGTGCCAGCAGCCAAGTGGGAGGGGACACTGAAGCTTTCTTT CASSQVGGDTEAFF
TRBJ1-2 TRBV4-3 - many TGCGCCAGCAGCCAAGGTGGCTGGGGGGGCCTAGGCTACACCTTC CASSQGGWGGLGYTF
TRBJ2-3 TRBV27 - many TGTGCCAGCAGTTTACGAGGGGGGGCTACAGATACGCAGTATTTT CASSLRGGATDTQYF
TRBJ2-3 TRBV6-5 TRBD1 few TGTGCCAGCAGTTCAAGGACAGGGGAAGATACGCAGTATTTT CASSSRTGEDTQYF
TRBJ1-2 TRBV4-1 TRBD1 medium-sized TGCGCCAGCAGCCGGGACAGGGATCCCAGCGGTGGCTACACCTTC CASSRDRDPSGGYTF
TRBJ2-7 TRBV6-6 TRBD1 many TGTGCCAGCAGACAGGGGGCAGGCGAGCAGTACTTC CASRQGAGEQYF
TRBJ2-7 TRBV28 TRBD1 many TGTGCCAGCAGTTCCCCCGGACAGGGCCTTTCCTACGAGCAGTACTTC CASSSPGQGLSYEQYF
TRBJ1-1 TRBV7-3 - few TGTGCCAGCAGCTTAAGGGGGGACACTGAAGCTTTCTTT CASSLRGDTEAFF
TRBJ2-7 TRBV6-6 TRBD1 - TGTGCCAGCAGTTTTTCGACAGGGGGAGTCTACGAGCAGTACTTC CASSFSTGGVYEQYF
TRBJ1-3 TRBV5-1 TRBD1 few TGCGCCAGCAGCATCACCGGGACAGGCAACTCTGGAAACACCATATATTTT CASSITGTGNSGNTIYF
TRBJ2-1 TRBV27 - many TGTGCCAGCAGTGTGACGATTTCCTACAATGAGCAGTTCTTC CASSVTISYNEQFF
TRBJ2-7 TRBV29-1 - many TGCAGCGTTGAGTCTGGGACAGCGAGGCGGGGCGAGCAGTACTTC CSVESGTARRGEQYF
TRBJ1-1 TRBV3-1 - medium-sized TGTGCCAGCAGCCAAGTTGGTGAAGCTTTCTTT CASSQVGEAFF
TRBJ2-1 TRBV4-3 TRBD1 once TGCGCCAGCAGCCAAGAGGAGGGGACAGGGTTCAATGAGCAGTTCTTC CASSQEEGTGFNEQFF
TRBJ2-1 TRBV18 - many TGTGCCAGCTCACCGTCTTCGAGCTCCTACAATGAGCAGTTCTTC CASSPSSSSYNEQFF
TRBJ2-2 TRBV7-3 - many TGTGCCAGCAGCTTAACGGGGGGAACCGGGGAGCTGTTTTTT CASSLTGGTGELFF
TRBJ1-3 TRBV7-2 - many TGTGCCAGCAGCCCGACTCCAAACACCATATATTTT CASSPTPNTIYF
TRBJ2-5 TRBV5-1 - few TGCGCCAGCAGCTTGGGTCAAGAGACCCAGTACTTC CASSLGQETQYF
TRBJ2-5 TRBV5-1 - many TGCGCCAGCAGCGAGGGGCTCCAAGAGACCCAGTACTTC CASSEGLQETQYF
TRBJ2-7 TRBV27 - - TGTGCCAGCAGTACGGACCCGGGACACAACCTAAGGGAGCAGTACTTC CASSTDPGHNLREQYF
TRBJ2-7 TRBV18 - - TGTGCCAGCTCCCAGACAGATATCTCCTACGAGCAGTACTTC CASSQTDISYEQYF
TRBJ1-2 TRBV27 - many TGTGCCAGCAGTCCAGGACAGTTCTGGAGTGGCTACACCTTC CASSPGQFWSGYTF
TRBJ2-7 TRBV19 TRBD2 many TGTGCCAGTAGTGTCCGGACTAGCGGGGGTTCCTACGAGCAGTACTTC CASSVRTSGGSYEQYF
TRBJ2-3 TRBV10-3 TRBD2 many TGTGCCATCAGCTTGCGGGGGGCCAAGAAAGATACGCAGTATTTT CAISLRGAKKDTQYF
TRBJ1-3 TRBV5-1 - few TGCGCCAGCAGCTTGGCGGTGGGGTCCGGAAACACCATATATTTT CASSLAVGSGNTIYF